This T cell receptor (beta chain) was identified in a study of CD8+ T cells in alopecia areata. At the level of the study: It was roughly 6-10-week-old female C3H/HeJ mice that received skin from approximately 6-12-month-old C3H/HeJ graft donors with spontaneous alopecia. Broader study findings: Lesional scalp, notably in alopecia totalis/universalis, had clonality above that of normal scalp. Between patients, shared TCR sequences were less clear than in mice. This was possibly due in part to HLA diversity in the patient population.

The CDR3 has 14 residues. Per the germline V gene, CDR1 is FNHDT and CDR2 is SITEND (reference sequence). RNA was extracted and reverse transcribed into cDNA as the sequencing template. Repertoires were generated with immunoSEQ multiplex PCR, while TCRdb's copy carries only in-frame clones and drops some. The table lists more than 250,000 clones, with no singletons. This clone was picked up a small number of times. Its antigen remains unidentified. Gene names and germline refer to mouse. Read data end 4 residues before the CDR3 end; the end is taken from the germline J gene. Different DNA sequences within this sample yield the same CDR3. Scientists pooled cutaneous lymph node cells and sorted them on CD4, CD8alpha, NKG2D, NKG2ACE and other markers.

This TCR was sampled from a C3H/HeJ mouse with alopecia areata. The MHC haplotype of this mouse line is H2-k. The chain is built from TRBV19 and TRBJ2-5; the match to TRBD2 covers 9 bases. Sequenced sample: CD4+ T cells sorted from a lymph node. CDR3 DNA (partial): TGTGCCAGCAGTATCGCTGGGGGGGAAGAC. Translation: CASSIAGGED. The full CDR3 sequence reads CASSIAGGEDTQYF.